A single TCR beta chain is shown here with its context. This clonotype turned up a few times. Its antigen is currently not known. No much larger clonotype is one base removed from it; base qualities were not supplied. Donors were 39 systemically healthy Caucasian individuals from Russia aged roughly 6 to 100 years. Each donor gave ten milliliters of peripheral blood, collected into EDTA-treated Vacutainer tubes. Ficoll-Paque density-gradient centrifugation was used to isolate PBMCs, with at least 7 million per sample. Total RNA was extracted from PBMCs with Trizol reagent, with at least 5 micrograms obtained per sample. For every donor, an aliquot of PBMCs went through flow cytometry to measure the percentages of naive CD45RAhigh/CD27high T cells. The method was 5' RACE. Sequencing took place on an Illumina HiSeq 2500. A second PCR of about 7 to 12 cycles was performed with a sample-barcoded 5' primer and a J-beta primer mix. A template-switch 5' adaptor carrying 12 random nucleotides introduced a unique molecular identifier onto each TCR beta cDNA molecule. Each sample yielded at least 3 million CDR3-containing paired-end reads. All of the RNA was converted into first-strand cDNA using the Mint cDNA synthesis kit, with a TRBC-specific oligonucleotide serving as the primer. Following uracil-DNA glycosylase treatment, all cDNA underwent a first 18-cycle PCR with the universal primers M1SS and BC2_uni_R. The original methods were these. For normalization, 1 million high-quality reads were randomly selected from each sample, with every read carrying a distinct molecular identifier. Instead of being binned into consensus sequences, reads that shared molecular identifiers were thrown out. CDR3 identification, clonotype clustering and error correction used MiTCR with a Q25 quality threshold and the strictest error-elimination algorithm. Lower-bound total TCR beta diversity was estimated with a nonparametric unseen species model using Euler transformation. The public reads were quality trimmed at Q25 with fastp and then assembled into clones with MiXCR by TCRdb, keeping productive beta chains. One record per CDR3 amino acid sequence lists the most common genes and DNA. TCRdb, rather than the study authors, made the V and J calls. The sample contains around 800,000 distinct CDR3 sequences, 40% to 65% of them found a single time. Jointly, the top ten make up about 38% of the sample.

The data stem from a study of blood T cells in healthy people across ages (dated by TCRdb to the mid-2010s). Looking at the study overall: In model experiments, template switching captured about one uniquely barcoded TCR beta cDNA molecule for every two T cells. Using deep sequencing normalized with unique cDNA molecular identifiers, the study measured how TCR beta repertoire diversity changes with age. The donors were split into four age groups: young (average roughly 15 years), middle-aged (roughly 40), aged (more than 60) and long-lived (roughly 88). To avoid experimental bias, donors of different ages were distributed randomly across sequencing lanes. Using the same blood draw, the study looked at two additional independent replicas of 1 million unique cDNA reads for two donors, one aged 18 to 30 and the other aged 80 or older.

Deletion took 6 bases off V and 13 bases off J, with a span of 16 bases between the germline ends. The germline V gene (reference sequence) gives CDR1 as LGHDT and CDR2 as YNNKEL. The CDR3 contains 12 residues, cysteine and phenylalanine counted. CDR3 DNA only is kept here, 36 bases in frame from base 1. Results the study describes overall, beyond this receptor: A strong correlation was found between observed TCR beta diversity and the percentage of naive T cells measured by flow cytometry. Because the CMV infection status of the donors was unknown, age-related changes in expanded clonotypes may potentially have been confounded. As age increased, observed TCR beta diversity per million T cells dropped in a roughly linear way, and a significant reduction was already evident by age about 40. The long-lived group showed more naive CD4+ T cells, fewer expanded clones and increased TCR diversity than the aged group, suggesting age selection. Estimates of total diversity based on one million sequenced T cells were considered lower bounds and underestimates. Because profiling used bulk unsorted PBMCs, naive and antigen-experienced compartments could not be compared conclusively.

The sample taken for sequencing was blood. The rearrangement joined TRBV3-1 to TRBJ2-1, with TRBD2 as a weak D call on 5 bases. This TCR derives from a man aged 80 or over in good health. The CDR3 reads as follows: CASSRLGETQFF. At the DNA level, the sequence is TGTGCCAGCAGTCGACTCGGGGAGACCCAGTTCTTC.